The 21 T cell receptor beta chains reported below all come from one sample, sequenced in a study of graft-versus-host responses after intestinal transplantation (dated by TCRdb to about 2021). The protocol used for the library was the immunoSEQ multiplex PCR assay. Entries here come from immuneACCESS through TCRdb and include only in-frame sequences with V and J called. Some clones fail to appear in such tables; in the studies checked, an unresolved V gene covers under half of the shortfall, and the cause of the remainder is unknown. Here the sample has some 5,000 clones; approximately 76% occur a single time. In total, the top ten clones hold around 38% of the sample. This specimen was PBMCs, taken 541 days after intestinal transplant. These receptors all come from a human patient who received an intestinal transplant, so some T cells may come from the graft donor.

This clone appeared once. The chain combines TRBV10-1 with TRBJ2-3; the D gene could be TRBD1 or TRBD2 (5 bases each). The CDR3 totals 15 residues. V was cut by 3 bases and J by 0 bases, with 10 bases left in between. CDR1 is WNHNN and CDR2 is SYGVQD in the germline V gene (reference sequence). CDR3 DNA sequence: TGCGCCAGCAGTGACCGGGACCCTAGCACAGATACGCAGTATTTT. Translating gives CASSDRDPSTDTQYF.

The chain uses TRBV7-8 and TRBJ1-5, with D possibly matching TRBD1 (6 bases). Germline V CDR1 and CDR2: SGHVS, FQNEAQ. The CDR3 is 14 amino acids. Trimming took 10 bases from V and 4 from J, leaving 17 bases between them. The CDR3 region is CATERGGRNQPQHF. For the CDR3, the DNA is TGTGCCACCGAAAGGGGGGGGAGGAATCAGCCCCAGCATTTT. Filled out from reference TRBV7-8 and TRBJ1-5, the complete variable domain reads GAGVSQSPRYKVAKRGQDVALRCDPISGHVSLFWYQQALGQGPEFLTYFQNEAQLDKSGLPSDRFFAERPEGSVSTLKIQRTQQEDSAVYLCATERGGRNQPQHFGDGTRLSIL.

The rearrangement uses TRBV15 and TRBJ2-3, with D perhaps matching TRBD2 (5 bases). The V end lost 5 bases, the J end lost 3 bases, and 12 bases lay between the germline ends. CDR1 and CDR2 from the germline V gene are LNHNV and YYDKDF (reference sequence). This CDR3 has 14 residues. CDR3 region: CATSRRGQTDTQYF. CDR3 coding DNA: TGTGCCACCAGCCGCCGCGGGCAGACAGATACGCAGTATTTT. The full variable domain, rest sourced from reference TRBV15 and TRBJ2-3, is DAMVIQNPRYQVTQFGKPVTLSCSQTLNHNVMYWYQQKSSQAPKLLFHYYDKDFNNEADTPDNFQSRRPNTSFCFLDIRSPGLGDTAMYLCATSRRGQTDTQYFGPGTRLTVL.

This chain connects TRBV5-1 to TRBJ1-5; D might be TRBD1 (5 bases). Germline CDR1 and CDR2: SGHRS and YFSETQ. Trimming pared 0 bases from V and 5 bases from J, leaving 12 bases between. The CDR3 has 15 amino acids. CDR3 region: CASSLGDFSDQPQHF. CDR3 bases: TGCGCCAGCAGCTTGGGGGACTTTAGTGATCAGCCCCAGCATTTT.

V usage is TRBV6-6 and J usage is TRBJ1-1; no clear D. The germline V and J ends were trimmed by 2 bases and 1 base, with 2 bases remaining between them. In germline, CDR1 is MNHNY, CDR2 SVGAGI (reference sequence). This CDR3 is built from 12 residues. CDR3 in amino acids: CASSYRNTEAFF. The CDR3 nucleotides are TGTGCCAGCAGTTACAGGAACACTGAAGCTTTCTTT.

A few counts support this clone. One base away lies a much larger clone, so this may be a sequencing read error. V and J are TRBV6-6 and TRBJ2-2; unclear D gene. Germline lookup yields CDR1 MNHNY and CDR2 SVGAGI (reference sequence). The CDR3 extends over 13 amino acids. V was shortened by 2 bases and J by 3 bases, with 4 bases between the two germline ends. As DNA, the CDR3 is TGTGCCAGCAGTTACAGGGACACCGGGGAGCTGTTTTTT. As protein: CASSYRDTGELFF.

Note on this clone: This sequence is one base from a far larger clone and is likely a read error. J is TRBJ2-2 and V is TRBV6-4, with D unclear. CDR3 length: 14 amino acids. The V gene's germline CDR1 is MRHNA and CDR2 SNTAGT. The CDR3 DNA sequence: TGTTCCAGCAGTGCAAAGGGCCACACCGGGGAGCTGTTTTTT. This gives the protein CSSSAKGHTGELFF.

The chain has TRBV6-5 and TRBJ2-1; D is possibly TRBD2 (6 bases). V lost 5 bases and J lost 3, with 8 bases in between. This CDR3 has 13 amino acids. Germline-derived CDR1 and CDR2 are MNHEY and SVGAGI. The CDR3 coding sequence is TGTGCCAGCAGTCAGACTAGCTACAATGAGCAGTTCTTC. Its protein product is CASSQTSYNEQFF.

This clone was picked up a small number of times. The V and J genes are TRBV6-6 and TRBJ1-1; 7 bases match TRBD1. The CDR3 length is 14 residues. V lost 10 bases and J lost 6; bases outside the gene matches: 14. Germline values: CDR1 MNHNY, CDR2 SVGAGI (reference sequence). CDR3 sequence (DNA): TGTGCCACCGAACTACAGGGGCGAGAAGCTGAAGCTTTCTTT. It specifies CATELQGREAEAFF.

The chain uses TRBV19 and TRBJ2-6; D remains ambiguous. V lost 10 bases, J lost 4 bases, and 11 bases lay in between. Germline V lookup: CDR1 LNHDA, CDR2 SQIVND (reference sequence). The CDR3 runs to 13 residues. This chain's CDR3 is CATRSPGANVLTF. The CDR3 nucleotides read TGTGCCACTAGGAGCCCCGGGGCCAACGTCCTGACTTTC.

In this sample, this clone is large. This chain links TRBV27 with TRBJ2-7; D possibly corresponds to TRBD1 (5 bases). The CDR3 contains 13 residues. V was clipped by 6 bases and J by 0 bases, with 9 bases between them. Germline assignment: CDR1 MNHEY and CDR2 SMNVEV (reference sequence). DNA for the CDR3: TGTGCCAGCAGACAGGACCTCTCCTACGAGCAGTACTTC. Its protein product is CASRQDLSYEQYF.

The CDR3 loop is CASSLDLAGEYNEQFF. The CDR3 bases are TGTGCCAGCAGCTTAGATCTAGCGGGGGAATACAATGAGCAGTTCTTC. This sequence joins TRBV11-2 and TRBJ2-1, with TRBD2 identical over 10 bases. Trimming at V came to 0 bases and at J to 4 bases, leaving 3 bases not matched to a gene. The CDR3 contains 16 residues. CDR1 is SGHAT, CDR2 FQNNGV, per germline.

In this sample, this clone turned up a few times. V usage is TRBV27 and J usage is TRBJ2-7; 7 positions match TRBD1. This CDR3 is 16 amino acids long. Trimming at V came to 3 bases and at J to 5 bases, leaving 13 bases not matched to a gene. Germline lookup yields CDR1 MNHEY and CDR2 SMNVEV (reference sequence). The CDR3 DNA sequence: TGTGCCAGCAGTTTCTCAGCGACAGGGCTCAGCGACGAGCAGTACTTC. This codes for CASSFSATGLSDEQYF.

This clone was seen only a few times. The rearrangement uses TRBV7-2 and TRBJ2-2, with TRBD1 matching 11 bases. J lost 5 bases, V lost 4 bases, and 9 bases had no gene match. CDR1 SGHTA and CDR2 FQGNSA come from the germline V gene. The CDR3 is 17 amino acids. CDR3 coding DNA: TGTGCCAGCAGCTGGGAGGACAGGGGGCTAGAAACCGGGGAGCTGTTTTTT. Amino acids: CASSWEDRGLETGELFF. Filled out from reference TRBV7-2 and TRBJ2-2, the complete variable domain reads GAGVSQSPSNKVTEKGKDVELRCDPISGHTALYWYRQSLGQGLEFLIYFQGNSAPDKSGLPSDRFSAERTGGSVSTLTIQRTQQEDSAVYLCASSWEDRGLETGELFFGEGSRLTVL.

This rearrangement joins TRBV7-8 to TRBJ2-2; D could derive from TRBD1 or TRBD2 (5 bases each). The germline V and J ends were trimmed by 1 base and 2 bases, with 11 bases remaining between them. Germline CDR1 is SGHVS and CDR2 is FQNEAQ. This CDR3 has 16 residues. CDR3: CASSLDPGTNTGELFF. CDR3 bases: TGTGCCAGCAGCTTAGATCCGGGGACCAACACCGGGGAGCTGTTTTTT.

This clone was seen only once. This chain connects TRBV27 to TRBJ2-5, with TRBD2 matching 8 bases. The CDR3 contains 18 residues. Germline CDR1 is MNHEY and CDR2 is SMNVEV (reference sequence). J gave up 0 bases and V 4 bases, and 13 bases lay outside the gene matches. CDR3 sequence (DNA): TGTGCCAGCAGTTCACTAGCGGCGGGGATCTTGTACCAAGAGACCCAGTACTTC. It encodes CASSSLAAGILYQETQYF.

This clone was found once. DNA of the CDR3: TGTGCCAGCAGCTTAGAGCAGGGTACCCACGAGCAGTACTTC. It is translated as CASSLEQGTHEQYF. The rearrangement links TRBV11-2 to TRBJ2-7; D is possibly TRBD1 (5 bases). Germline V gives CDR1 SGHAT, CDR2 FQNNGV. V shed 0 bases and J shed 5 bases, with 11 bases lying between them. The length of the CDR3 is 14 residues.

Only a few counts were recorded for this clone. The CDR3 loop is CASSLADREGEQFF. The CDR3 DNA reads TGCGCCAGCAGCTTGGCCGACAGGGAAGGGGAGCAGTTCTTC. The chain couples TRBV5-1 to TRBJ2-1; TRBD1 aligns across 7 bases. The CDR3 is 14 amino acids. The V and J ends lost 0 bases and 10 bases, in that order; junction bases with no gene match: 7. Germline CDR1 and CDR2: SGHRS and YFSETQ.

The chain joins TRBV7-2 to TRBJ2-7; D not resolved. Trimming removed 5 bases from V and 2 bases from J, with 22 bases in between. Germline CDR1 and CDR2: SGHTA and FQGNSA. The length of the CDR3 is 17 residues. For the CDR3, the DNA is TGTGCCAGCAGCCCGAGCCCCAAGCGATCCGCCCCCTACGAGCAGTACTTC. Encoded protein: CASSPSPKRSAPYEQYF.

V gene TRBV28 combines with J gene TRBJ2-7; D gene unclear. The CDR3 has 14 amino acids. Between the trimmed V and J ends, which lost 2 bases and 1 base, there was a span of 9 bases. From germline, CDR1 is MDHEN and CDR2 SYDVKM. Written as DNA, the CDR3 is TGTGCCAGCAGTTTAGCCGGGTGGTCCTACGAGCAGTACTTC. Protein product: CASSLAGWSYEQYF.

The genes are TRBV10-3 and TRBJ2-1, with 11 bases that match TRBD2. CDR1 ENHRY and CDR2 SYGVKD come from the germline V gene. The CDR3 spans 14 residues. The V gene end was trimmed by 10 bases and the J gene end by 7 bases; junction bases not matched to a gene: 9. CDR3 amino acids: CASATSGGGNEQFF. DNA of the CDR3: TGTGCCAGCGCCACTAGCGGGGGCGGGAATGAGCAGTTCTTC.